This is a list of T cell receptor beta chains from one sample in a study of blood T cell repertoires in COVID-19. Profiling relied on immunoSEQ multiplex PCR, and the TCRdb table lists in-frame clones only, not all of them. The sample consists of about 51,000 clones, 85% to 90% of them appearing once. The sequencing sample was made of peripheral blood. Every receptor here comes from an elderly man with active COVID-19. CDR3s include the opening cysteine and the closing phenylalanine or tryptophan. Each record gives: CDR3 DNA, CDR3 protein, V gene, clone size, J gene, D gene. D genes are given only for firm matches. The size entry is marked missing in some rows and otherwise reads once, few, many or a size class.

CDR3 DNA: TGTGCCAGCAGCTCCGTACCGGGACAGGTGAACACTGAAGCTTTCTTT; CDR3 protein: CASSSVPGQVNTEAFF; V gene: TRBV7-3; clone size: -; J gene: TRBJ1-1; D gene: TRBD1
CDR3 DNA: TGCGCCAGCAGTGAAGGGAGGGCGCAGTATTTT; CDR3 protein: CASSEGRAQYF; V gene: TRBV10-1; clone size: -; J gene: TRBJ2-3; D gene: TRBD2
CDR3 DNA: TGTGCCAGCAGCTTAGCCGTGGGACATAGTATGTCCGAGCAGTACTTC; CDR3 protein: CASSLAVGHSMSEQYF; V gene: TRBV7-8; clone size: -; J gene: TRBJ2-7; D gene: -
CDR3 DNA: TGTGCCAGCCGGCAGGGTAGCCAGCCCCAGCATTTT; CDR3 protein: CASRQGSQPQHF; V gene: TRBV28; clone size: -; J gene: TRBJ1-5; D gene: -
CDR3 DNA: TGTGCCACCAGTGATTCGGGACTAGCGGTAGTTCAATCTAGCACAGATACGCAGTATTTT; CDR3 protein: CATSDSGLAVVQSSTDTQYF; V gene: TRBV24-1; clone size: -; J gene: TRBJ2-3; D gene: TRBD2
CDR3 DNA: TGTGCCAGCAGTGTGAACAGACAAGAGACCCAGTACTTC; CDR3 protein: CASSVNRQETQYF; V gene: TRBV2; clone size: -; J gene: TRBJ2-5; D gene: -
CDR3 DNA: TGTGCCAGCAGGGAACTAGCGGGAGATTTCGAGACCCAGTACTTC; CDR3 protein: CASRELAGDFETQYF; V gene: TRBV5-5; clone size: -; J gene: TRBJ2-5; D gene: TRBD2
CDR3 DNA: TGTGCCAGCAGCGGGACAGGGTTCGGCTACACCTTC; CDR3 protein: CASSGTGFGYTF; V gene: TRBV5-6; clone size: once; J gene: TRBJ1-2; D gene: TRBD1
CDR3 DNA: TGTGCCAGCGGAGGAGGACAGGGGGCTCGTGGCTACACCTTC; CDR3 protein: CASGGGQGARGYTF; V gene: TRBV2; clone size: -; J gene: TRBJ1-2; D gene: TRBD1
CDR3 DNA: TGTGCCAGCGCTAGCGGGAGGAGCACAGATACGCAGTATTTT; CDR3 protein: CASASGRSTDTQYF; V gene: TRBV6-6; clone size: -; J gene: TRBJ2-3; D gene: TRBD2
CDR3 DNA: TGCGCCAGCAGTCCTCCCCTAACAGGGCCTAGCACAGATACGCAGTATTTT; CDR3 protein: CASSPPLTGPSTDTQYF; V gene: TRBV23-1; clone size: -; J gene: TRBJ2-3; D gene: -
CDR3 DNA: TGTGCCAGCAGCTTGACAGGGGGAAACTATGGCTACACCTTC; CDR3 protein: CASSLTGGNYGYTF; V gene: TRBV28; clone size: -; J gene: TRBJ1-2; D gene: TRBD1
CDR3 DNA: TGTGCCAGCAGCCCACGGACTAGCGGGAGTGTTGAGACCCAGTACTTC; CDR3 protein: CASSPRTSGSVETQYF; V gene: TRBV7-2; clone size: -; J gene: TRBJ2-5; D gene: TRBD2
CDR3 DNA: TGTGCCAGCAGCCCCACAGGCGGCAGGGGGAACTATGGCTACACCTTC; CDR3 protein: CASSPTGGRGNYGYTF; V gene: TRBV5-4; clone size: -; J gene: TRBJ1-2; D gene: TRBD1
CDR3 DNA: TGTGCCAGCCGGGCGGGCGTAGGGGAGACCCAGTACTTC; CDR3 protein: CASRAGVGETQYF; V gene: TRBV7-3; clone size: -; J gene: TRBJ2-5; D gene: -
CDR3 DNA: TGTGCCAGCAGTTTACCTGGGACTAGCGGGAGTCTTCAGTACTTC; CDR3 protein: CASSLPGTSGSLQYF; V gene: TRBV28; clone size: -; J gene: TRBJ2-7; D gene: TRBD2
CDR3 DNA: TGTGCCAGTAGTCCCAGGACAGGGTCCGGAAACACCATATATTTT; CDR3 protein: CASSPRTGSGNTIYF; V gene: TRBV19; clone size: few; J gene: TRBJ1-3; D gene: TRBD1
CDR3 DNA: TGTGCCAGCAGTCGCTCGGGGGGCACTGAAGCTTTCTTT; CDR3 protein: CASSRSGGTEAFF; V gene: TRBV2; clone size: few; J gene: TRBJ1-1; D gene: -
CDR3 DNA: TGTGCCAGCAGCCTCAGCGGGGTAGCCCCCTACGAGCAGTACTTC; CDR3 protein: CASSLSGVAPYEQYF; V gene: TRBV28; clone size: -; J gene: TRBJ2-7; D gene: TRBD2
CDR3 DNA: TGTGCCAGCAGTTTAGAGGGAGGGTCTACCTACAATGAGCAGTTCTTC; CDR3 protein: CASSLEGGSTYNEQFF; V gene: TRBV27; clone size: once; J gene: TRBJ2-1; D gene: TRBD2
CDR3 DNA: TGTGCCACCAGTGACCCGCGTGAGGCAGGGGGTGGCATTCAGTACTTC; CDR3 protein: CATSDPREAGGGIQYF; V gene: TRBV24-1; clone size: -; J gene: TRBJ2-4; D gene: TRBD1
CDR3 DNA: TGTGCCAGCAGTGATTATCGGCAGGGAGGCACCGGGGAGCTGTTTTTT; CDR3 protein: CASSDYRQGGTGELFF; V gene: TRBV6-4; clone size: -; J gene: TRBJ2-2; D gene: -
CDR3 DNA: TGTGCCAGCAGCCAAGACCAAGTCCGGACTAGCAATAATTACGAGCAGTACTTC; CDR3 protein: CASSQDQVRTSNNYEQYF; V gene: TRBV3-1/TRBV3-2; clone size: once; J gene: TRBJ2-7; D gene: TRBD2
CDR3 DNA: TGTGCCTGGAGTGTAAGCACAGGGGCGAAGCCCCAGCATTTT; CDR3 protein: CAWSVSTGAKPQHF; V gene: TRBV30; clone size: -; J gene: TRBJ1-5; D gene: TRBD1
CDR3 DNA: TGTGCCACCAGCTTAACTAGCGGGCCCTACAATGAGCAGTTCTTC; CDR3 protein: CATSLTSGPYNEQFF; V gene: TRBV15; clone size: -; J gene: TRBJ2-1; D gene: TRBD2
CDR3 DNA: TGTGCCAGCAGTTTAAAGGACAGCTCCTACGAGCAGTACTTC; CDR3 protein: CASSLKDSSYEQYF; V gene: TRBV27; clone size: -; J gene: TRBJ2-7; D gene: -
CDR3 DNA: TGTGCCAGCAGTTACTCCTGGGGAGAAGAGCAGTACTTC; CDR3 protein: CASSYSWGEEQYF; V gene: TRBV6-5; clone size: -; J gene: TRBJ2-7; D gene: -
CDR3 DNA: TGTGCCAGCAGCTTGGCCGAGACAGGGGGTAATGAAAAACTGTTTTTT; CDR3 protein: CASSLAETGGNEKLFF; V gene: TRBV5-8; clone size: -; J gene: TRBJ1-4; D gene: TRBD1
CDR3 DNA: TGTGCCAGCAGTAAAGGGGGGGGCTATGGCAATCAGCCCCAGCATTTT; CDR3 protein: CASSKGGGYGNQPQHF; V gene: TRBV3-1/TRBV3-2; clone size: -; J gene: TRBJ1-5; D gene: -
CDR3 DNA: TGTGCCAGCAGCTTGGAGGGGTCCAGCTCCTACAATGAGCAGTTCTTC; CDR3 protein: CASSLEGSSSYNEQFF; V gene: TRBV5-4; clone size: -; J gene: TRBJ2-1; D gene: -
CDR3 DNA: TGTGCCAGCTCAAGGGACAGCTTGGGTATCGAGCAGTACTTC; CDR3 protein: CASSRDSLGIEQYF; V gene: TRBV18; clone size: -; J gene: TRBJ2-7; D gene: TRBD1
CDR3 DNA: TGCGCCAGCAGCAGGGCGCGGGGGCCCTACGAGCAGTACTTC; CDR3 protein: CASSRARGPYEQYF; V gene: TRBV10-1; clone size: -; J gene: TRBJ2-7; D gene: -
CDR3 DNA: TGTGCCAGCAGCCGACAGGGCCCCAATGAGCAGTTCTTC; CDR3 protein: CASSRQGPNEQFF; V gene: TRBV27; clone size: -; J gene: TRBJ2-1; D gene: TRBD1
CDR3 DNA: TGTGCCAGCAGCGCCTACAGGGGTGGAACTAACGAGCAGTACTTC; CDR3 protein: CASSAYRGGTNEQYF; V gene: TRBV5-4; clone size: -; J gene: TRBJ2-7; D gene: TRBD1
CDR3 DNA: TGTGCCAGCAGCCTGCAGGGGTTGCAGTACTTC; CDR3 protein: CASSLQGLQYF; V gene: TRBV28; clone size: -; J gene: TRBJ2-7; D gene: -
CDR3 DNA: TGCGCCAGCAGCCCGGGACAGGGTTCCTATGGCTACACCTTC; CDR3 protein: CASSPGQGSYGYTF; V gene: TRBV4-3; clone size: -; J gene: TRBJ1-2; D gene: TRBD1
CDR3 DNA: TGTGCCAGCAGTTTTAGGCGCGGGAAAACCTACAATGAGCAGTTCTTC; CDR3 protein: CASSFRRGKTYNEQFF; V gene: TRBV28; clone size: -; J gene: TRBJ2-1; D gene: -
CDR3 DNA: TGCGCCAGCAGCCAAGATGGGGGGACAGCCTACGAGCAGTACTTC; CDR3 protein: CASSQDGGTAYEQYF; V gene: TRBV4-1; clone size: few; J gene: TRBJ2-7; D gene: -
CDR3 DNA: TGTGCCAGTAGGGGGACGGGAGACCATGAAGCTTTCTTT; CDR3 protein: CASRGTGDHEAFF; V gene: TRBV19; clone size: few; J gene: TRBJ1-1; D gene: -
CDR3 DNA: TGTGCCAGCAGCCAAGAAAACAAGGAGCACTATGGCTACACCTTC; CDR3 protein: CASSQENKEHYGYTF; V gene: TRBV4-2; clone size: -; J gene: TRBJ1-2; D gene: -
CDR3 DNA: TGTGCCAGCAGCTTAGTGGGCCCAGAGACCCAGTACTTC; CDR3 protein: CASSLVGPETQYF; V gene: TRBV7-9; clone size: -; J gene: TRBJ2-5; D gene: -
CDR3 DNA: TGTGCCAGCAGCTTAGCAGGGGGCAACCCGACCCTCCACTTT; CDR3 protein: CASSLAGGNPTLHF; V gene: TRBV7-2; clone size: few; J gene: TRBJ1-6; D gene: TRBD1
CDR3 DNA: TGTGCCAGCAGTTACTCGGCGGGGTCCTACAATGAGCAGTTCTTC; CDR3 protein: CASSYSAGSYNEQFF; V gene: TRBV6-2/TRBV6-3; clone size: -; J gene: TRBJ2-1; D gene: -
CDR3 DNA: TGTGCCAGCAGCCGCGGGGGGCTCTCCTACAATGAGCAGTTCTTC; CDR3 protein: CASSRGGLSYNEQFF; V gene: TRBV3-1/TRBV3-2; clone size: -; J gene: TRBJ2-1; D gene: TRBD2
CDR3 DNA: TGTGCCAGCATGAGGCACGCAAGACCGGATACGCAGTATTTT; CDR3 protein: CASMRHARPDTQYF; V gene: TRBV6-5; clone size: -; J gene: TRBJ2-3; D gene: -